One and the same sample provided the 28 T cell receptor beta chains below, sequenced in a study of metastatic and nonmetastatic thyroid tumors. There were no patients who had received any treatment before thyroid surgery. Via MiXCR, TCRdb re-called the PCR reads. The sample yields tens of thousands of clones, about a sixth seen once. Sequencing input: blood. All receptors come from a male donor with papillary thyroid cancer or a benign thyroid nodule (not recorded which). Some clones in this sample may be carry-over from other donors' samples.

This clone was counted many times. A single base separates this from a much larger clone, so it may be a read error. The CDR3 DNA is TGTGCCATCATCCAGGGGGAGGCCTACGAGCAGTACTTC. It codes for CAIIQGEAYEQYF. The chain uses TRBV10-3 and TRBJ2-7, with a tentative D call TRBD1 (7 bases). Germline V gene data show CDR1 as ENHRY and CDR2 as SYGVKD. The CDR3 is 13 residues long. The V and J ends lost 7 bases and 2 bases respectively, with 12 bases between them.

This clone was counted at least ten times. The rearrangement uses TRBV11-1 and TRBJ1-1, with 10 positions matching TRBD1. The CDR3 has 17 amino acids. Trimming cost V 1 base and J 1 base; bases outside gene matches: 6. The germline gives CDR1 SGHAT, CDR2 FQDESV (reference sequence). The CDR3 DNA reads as TGTGCCAGCAGCTTAGGGGACAGGGGATGGGGGAACACTGAAGCTTTCTTT. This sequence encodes CASSLGDRGWGNTEAFF. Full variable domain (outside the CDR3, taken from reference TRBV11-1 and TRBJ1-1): EAEVAQSPRYKITEKSQAVAFWCDPISGHATLYWYRQILGQGPELLVQFQDESVVDDSQLPKDRFSAERLKGVDSTLKIQPAELGDSAMYLCASSLGDRGWGNTEAFFGQGTRLTVV.

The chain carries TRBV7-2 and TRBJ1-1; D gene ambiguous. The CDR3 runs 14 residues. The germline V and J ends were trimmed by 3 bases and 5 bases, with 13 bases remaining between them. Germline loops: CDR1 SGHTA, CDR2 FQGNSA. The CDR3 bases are TGTGCCAGCAGCTTGAGGAGGGTAAGGACTGAAGCTTTCTTT. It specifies CASSLRRVRTEAFF. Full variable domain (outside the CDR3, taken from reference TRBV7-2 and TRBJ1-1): GAGVSQSPSNKVTEKGKDVELRCDPISGHTALYWYRQSLGQGLEFLIYFQGNSAPDKSGLPSDRFSAERTGGSVSTLTIQRTQQEDSAVYLCASSLRRVRTEAFFGQGTRLTVV.

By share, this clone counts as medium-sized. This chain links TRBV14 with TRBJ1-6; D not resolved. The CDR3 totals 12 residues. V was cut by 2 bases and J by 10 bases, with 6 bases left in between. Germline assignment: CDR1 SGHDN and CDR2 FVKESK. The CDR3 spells CASSQWSSPLHF. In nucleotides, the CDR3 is TGTGCCAGCAGCCAATGGTCCTCACCCCTCCACTTT.

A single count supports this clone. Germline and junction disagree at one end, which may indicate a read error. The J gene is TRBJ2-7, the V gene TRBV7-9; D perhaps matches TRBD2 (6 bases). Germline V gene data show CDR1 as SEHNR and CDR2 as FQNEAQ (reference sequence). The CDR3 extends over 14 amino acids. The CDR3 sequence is CASSLGAGSDEHYF. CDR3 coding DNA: TGTGCCAGCAGCTTAGGGGCGGGATCCGACGAGCATTACTTC. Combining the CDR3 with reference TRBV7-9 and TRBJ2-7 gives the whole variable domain DTGVSQNPRHKITKRGQNVTFRCDPISEHNRLYWYRQTLGQGPEFLTYFQNEAQLEKSRLLSDRFSAERPKGSFSTLEIQRTEQGDSAMYLCASSLGAGSDEHYFGPGTRLTVT.

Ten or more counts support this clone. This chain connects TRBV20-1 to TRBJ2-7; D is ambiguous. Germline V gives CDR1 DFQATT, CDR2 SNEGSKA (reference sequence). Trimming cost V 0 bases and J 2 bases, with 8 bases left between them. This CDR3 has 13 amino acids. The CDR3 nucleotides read TGCAGTGCTAGAGAAAAGGCCACCTACGAGCAGTACTTC. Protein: CSAREKATYEQYF.

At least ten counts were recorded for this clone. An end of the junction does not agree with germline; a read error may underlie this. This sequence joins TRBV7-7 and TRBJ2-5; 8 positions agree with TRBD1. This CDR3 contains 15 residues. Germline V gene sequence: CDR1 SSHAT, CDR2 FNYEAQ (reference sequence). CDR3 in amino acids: CASSPGQGYQETQYF. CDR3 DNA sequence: TGTGCTAGCAGCCCAGGACAGGGCTACCAAGAGACCCAGTACTTC.

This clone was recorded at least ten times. The CDR3 sequence is CASSLDRSQLNYGYTF. In DNA form, the CDR3 reads TGCGCCAGCAGCTTGGACAGGTCCCAGCTTAACTATGGCTACACCTTC. The chain has TRBV5-1 and TRBJ1-2; a weak D match, TRBD1 (5 bases). From germline, CDR1 is SGHRS and CDR2 YFSETQ. This CDR3 spans 16 amino acids. V was clipped by 0 bases and J by 1 base, with 13 bases between them.

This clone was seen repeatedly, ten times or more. The CDR3: CASSEFKPTDTQYF. CDR3 nucleotides: TGTGCCAGCAGTGAATTCAAGCCCACAGATACGCAGTATTTT. This rearrangement joins TRBV2 to TRBJ2-3, with D unclear. There are 14 residues in the CDR3. Germline values: CDR1 SNHLY, CDR2 FYNNEI. Trimming shortened V by 2 bases and J by 2 bases, and 8 bases separated the two germline ends.

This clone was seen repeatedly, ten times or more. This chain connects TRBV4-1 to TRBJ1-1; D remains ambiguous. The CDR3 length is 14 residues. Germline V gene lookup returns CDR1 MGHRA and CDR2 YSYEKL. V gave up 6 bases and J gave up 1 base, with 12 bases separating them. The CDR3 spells CASSPRTGNTEAFF. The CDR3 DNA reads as TGCGCCAGCAGTCCGCGCACCGGGAACACTGAAGCTTTCTTT.

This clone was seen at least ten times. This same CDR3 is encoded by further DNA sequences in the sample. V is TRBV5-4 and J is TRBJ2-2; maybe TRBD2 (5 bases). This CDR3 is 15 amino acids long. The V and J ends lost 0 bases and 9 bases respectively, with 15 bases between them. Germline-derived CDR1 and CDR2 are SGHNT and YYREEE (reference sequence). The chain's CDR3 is CASSLASGKARELFF. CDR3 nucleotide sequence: TGTGCCAGCAGCTTGGCCTCGGGGAAGGCCCGGGAGCTGTTTTTT.

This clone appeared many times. As DNA, the CDR3 is TGTGCCAGCAGCTTCTCTCCAGCAACCTTCGATACGCAGTATTTT. Its protein product is CASSFSPATFDTQYF. The J gene is TRBJ2-3, the V gene TRBV7-9; no reliable D call. Per the germline V gene, CDR1 is SEHNR and CDR2 is FQNEAQ (reference sequence). The CDR3 contains 15 residues. V was clipped by 3 bases and J by 6 bases, with 16 bases between them. Variable domain in full (rest from reference TRBV7-9 and TRBJ2-3): DTGVSQNPRHKITKRGQNVTFRCDPISEHNRLYWYRQTLGQGPEFLTYFQNEAQLEKSRLLSDRFSAERPKGSFSTLEIQRTEQGDSAMYLCASSFSPATFDTQYFGPGTRLTVL.

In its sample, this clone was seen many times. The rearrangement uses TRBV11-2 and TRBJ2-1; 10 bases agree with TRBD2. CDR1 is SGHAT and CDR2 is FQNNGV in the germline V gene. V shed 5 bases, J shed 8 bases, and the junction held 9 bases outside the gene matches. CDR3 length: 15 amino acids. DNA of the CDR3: TGTGCCAGCAGCCGGTTAGCGGGGGGTCATGATGAGCAGTTCTTC. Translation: CASSRLAGGHDEQFF. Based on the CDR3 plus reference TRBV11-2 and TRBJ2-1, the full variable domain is EAGVAQSPRYKIIEKRQSVAFWCNPISGHATLYWYQQILGQGPKLLIQFQNNGVVDDSQLPKDRFSAERLKGVDSTLKIQPAKLEDSAVYLCASSRLAGGHDEQFFGPGTRLTVL.

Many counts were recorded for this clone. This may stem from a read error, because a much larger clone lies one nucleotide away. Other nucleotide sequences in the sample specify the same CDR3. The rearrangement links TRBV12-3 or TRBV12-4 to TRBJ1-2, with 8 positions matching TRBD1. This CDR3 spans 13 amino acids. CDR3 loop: CASSQGADYGYTF. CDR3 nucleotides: TGTGCTAGCAGCCAGGGGGCCGACTATGGCTACACCTTC.

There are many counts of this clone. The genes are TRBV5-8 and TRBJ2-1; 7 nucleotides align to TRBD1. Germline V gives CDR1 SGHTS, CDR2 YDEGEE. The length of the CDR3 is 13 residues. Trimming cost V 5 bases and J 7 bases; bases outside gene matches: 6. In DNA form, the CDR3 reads TGTGCCAGCAGACAGACAGGGTTAAATGAGCAGTTCTTC. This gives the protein CASRQTGLNEQFF.

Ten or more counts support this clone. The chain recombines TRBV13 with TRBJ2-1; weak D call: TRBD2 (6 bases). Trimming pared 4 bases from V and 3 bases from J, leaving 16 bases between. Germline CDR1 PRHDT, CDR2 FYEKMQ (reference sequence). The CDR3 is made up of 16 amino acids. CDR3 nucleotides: TGTGCCAGCAGCTCACTTAGGACTACAAGCTACAATGAGCAGTTCTTC. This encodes CASSSLRTTSYNEQFF.

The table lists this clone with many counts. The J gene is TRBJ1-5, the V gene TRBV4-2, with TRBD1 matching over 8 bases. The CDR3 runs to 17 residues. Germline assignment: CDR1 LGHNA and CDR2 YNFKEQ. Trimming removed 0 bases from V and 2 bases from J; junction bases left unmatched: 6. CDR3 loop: CASSQDSGQGRNQPQHF. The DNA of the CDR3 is TGTGCCAGCAGCCAAGACAGCGGACAGGGTCGCAATCAGCCCCAGCATTTT.

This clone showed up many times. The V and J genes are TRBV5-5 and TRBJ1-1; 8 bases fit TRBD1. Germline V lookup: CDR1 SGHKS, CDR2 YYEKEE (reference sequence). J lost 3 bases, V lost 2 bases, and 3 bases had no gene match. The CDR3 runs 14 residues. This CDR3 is CASSLQGEYTEAFF. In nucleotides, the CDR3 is TGTGCCAGCAGCTTACAGGGGGAATACACTGAAGCTTTCTTT.

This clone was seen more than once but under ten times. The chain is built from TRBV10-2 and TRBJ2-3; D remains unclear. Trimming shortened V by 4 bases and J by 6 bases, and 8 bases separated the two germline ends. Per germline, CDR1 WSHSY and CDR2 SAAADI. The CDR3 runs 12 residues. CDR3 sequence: CASSGSLDTQYF. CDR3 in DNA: TGCGCCAGCAGTGGGTCGCTTGATACGCAGTATTTT.

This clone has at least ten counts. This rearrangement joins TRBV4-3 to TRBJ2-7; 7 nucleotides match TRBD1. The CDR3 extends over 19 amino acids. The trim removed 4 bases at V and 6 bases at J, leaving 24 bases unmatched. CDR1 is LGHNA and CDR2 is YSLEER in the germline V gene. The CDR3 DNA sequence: TGCGCCAGCAGCCGCCTCTCCCCCCCGGACAGGTCACGCGGTTCCGAGCAGTACTTC. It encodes CASSRLSPPDRSRGSEQYF.

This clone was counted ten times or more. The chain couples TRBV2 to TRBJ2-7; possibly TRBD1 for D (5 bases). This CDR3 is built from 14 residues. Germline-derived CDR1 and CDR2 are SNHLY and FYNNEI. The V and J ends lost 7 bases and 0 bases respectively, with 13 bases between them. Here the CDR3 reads CASIETVSSYEQYF. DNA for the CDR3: TGTGCCAGCATCGAGACAGTGAGCTCCTACGAGCAGTACTTC.

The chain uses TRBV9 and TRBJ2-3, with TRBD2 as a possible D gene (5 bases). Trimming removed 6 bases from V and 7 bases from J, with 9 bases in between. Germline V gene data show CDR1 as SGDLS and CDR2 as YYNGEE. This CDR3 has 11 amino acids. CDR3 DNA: TGTGCCAGCATTAGCGCGTATACGCAGTATTTT. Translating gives CASISAYTQYF.

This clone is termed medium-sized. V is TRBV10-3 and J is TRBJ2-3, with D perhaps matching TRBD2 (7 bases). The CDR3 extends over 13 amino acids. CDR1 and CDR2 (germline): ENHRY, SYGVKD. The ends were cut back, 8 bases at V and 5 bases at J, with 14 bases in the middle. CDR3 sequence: CAIDRGAQDTQYF. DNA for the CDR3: TGTGCCATCGATCGGGGGGCCCAAGATACGCAGTATTTT.

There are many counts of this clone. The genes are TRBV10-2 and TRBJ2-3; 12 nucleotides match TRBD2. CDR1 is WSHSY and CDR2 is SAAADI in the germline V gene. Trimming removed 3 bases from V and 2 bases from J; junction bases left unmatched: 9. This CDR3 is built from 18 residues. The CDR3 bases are TGCGCCAGCAGTGACCTCCCTGGACTAGCGGGGATCACAGATACGCAGTATTTT. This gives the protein CASSDLPGLAGITDTQYF.

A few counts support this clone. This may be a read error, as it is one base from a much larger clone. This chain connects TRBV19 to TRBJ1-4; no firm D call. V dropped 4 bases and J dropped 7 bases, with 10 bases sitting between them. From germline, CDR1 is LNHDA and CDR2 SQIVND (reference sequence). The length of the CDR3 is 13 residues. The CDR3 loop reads CASSTTRSEKLFF. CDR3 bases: TGTGCCAGTAGTACAACGAGGTCTGAAAAACTGTTTTTT.

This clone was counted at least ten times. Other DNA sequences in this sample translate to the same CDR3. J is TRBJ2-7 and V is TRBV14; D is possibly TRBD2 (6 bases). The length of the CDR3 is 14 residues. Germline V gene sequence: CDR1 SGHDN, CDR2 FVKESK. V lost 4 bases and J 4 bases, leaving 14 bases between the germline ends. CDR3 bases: TGTGCCAGCAGCCGACCGGGACTGGGGTACGAGCAGTACTTC. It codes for CASSRPGLGYEQYF. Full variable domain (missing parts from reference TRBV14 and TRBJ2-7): EAGVTQFPSHSVIEKGQTVTLRCDPISGHDNLYWYRRVMGKEIKFLLHFVKESKQDESGMPNNRFLAERTGGTYSTLKVQPAELEDSGVYFCASSRPGLGYEQYFGPGTRLTVT.

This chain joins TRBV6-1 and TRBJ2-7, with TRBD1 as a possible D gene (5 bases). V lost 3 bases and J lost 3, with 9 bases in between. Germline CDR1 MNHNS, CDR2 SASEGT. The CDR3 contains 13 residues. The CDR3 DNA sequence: TGTGCCAGCAGTGATCGAGACAGCTACGAGCAGTACTTC. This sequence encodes CASSDRDSYEQYF.

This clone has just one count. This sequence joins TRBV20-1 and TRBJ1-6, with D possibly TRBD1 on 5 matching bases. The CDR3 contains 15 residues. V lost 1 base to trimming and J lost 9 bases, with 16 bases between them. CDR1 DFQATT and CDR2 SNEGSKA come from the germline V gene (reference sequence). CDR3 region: CSARGQGEDRSPLHF. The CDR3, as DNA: TGCAGTGCTAGAGGCCAAGGGGAGGATCGTTCACCCCTCCACTTT.